This T cell receptor beta chain originates from a study of Graves' ophthalmopathy and Graves' hyperthyroidism. Other autoimmune diseases, uncontrolled infections, pregnancy or lactation led to the exclusion of patients. It was on clinical symptoms, serum thyroxine, TRAb, thyroid ultrasound and orbital computed tomography that diagnosis relied. TCR beta CDR3 regions were amplified from RNA transcripts. Second-round multiplex PCR came after first-round RT-PCR with HTBI primers. Using its own MiXCR run on the multiplex PCR reads, TCRdb lists one record per CDR3 protein. This table holds some 1.1 million distinct CDR3 sequences, roughly two fifths found once. For this clonotype: Its antigen remains unidentified.

Study-wide results and limits: With approximately 88% sensitivity and roughly 77% specificity, a 13-signature model separated ophthalmopathy from stable hyperthyroidism.

Germline V gene sequence: CDR1 SGHNT, CDR2 YYREEE (reference sequence). V dropped 4 bases and J dropped 0 bases, with 10 bases sitting between them. The CDR3 is 15 amino acids. The clonotype comes from an adult man with Graves' hyperthyroidism. Sequences were obtained from peripheral blood or thyroid tissue (not recorded which). The chain uses TRBV5-4 and TRBJ2-2; D not certain. In DNA, the CDR3 is TGTGCCAGCAGCCCGCTGGTTACGAACACCGGGGAGCTGTTTTTT. This sequence encodes CASSPLVTNTGELFF.